The clone carrying this T cell receptor (beta chain) was recorded a few times. Antigen specificity is unknown. These data are taken from a study of T-cell memory formation after mild COVID-19. Study results and limitations: Clonal second-wave expansions that peaked on day 37 had unconfirmed SARS-CoV-2 specificity.

A 5'RACE reaction primed in the constant segment made cDNA libraries of TCR alpha and TCR beta, and these carried sample barcodes and UMIs. TCRdb redid the calling of the 5' RACE reads with MiXCR, one entry per CDR3 protein. The sample yields around 300,000 distinct CDR3 sequences, approximately 15% seen once. The source material was PBMCs or a T cell subset sorted from them (not recorded which). The TCR originated in a man aged 18 to 29 who had mild COVID-19 (a few samples of this study predate the infection). Cell type and time point are not known.

In DNA form, the CDR3 reads TGCAGTGCTAGAGGTCTTGAACAAGAGACCCAGTACTTC. It translates to CSARGLEQETQYF. The rearrangement links TRBV20-1 to TRBJ2-5; D is uncertain. V lost 1 base and J 2 bases, leaving 8 bases between the germline ends. The CDR3 length is 13 residues. From germline, CDR1 is DFQATT and CDR2 SNEGSKA (reference sequence).